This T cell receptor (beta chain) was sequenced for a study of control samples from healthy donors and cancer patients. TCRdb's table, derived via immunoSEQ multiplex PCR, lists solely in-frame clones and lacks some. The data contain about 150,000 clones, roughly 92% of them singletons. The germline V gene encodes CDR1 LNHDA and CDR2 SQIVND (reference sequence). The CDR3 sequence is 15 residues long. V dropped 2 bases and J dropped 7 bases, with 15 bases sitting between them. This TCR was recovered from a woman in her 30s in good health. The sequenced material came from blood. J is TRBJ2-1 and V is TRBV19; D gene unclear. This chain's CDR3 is CASSISALSRNEQFF. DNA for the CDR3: TGTGCCAGTAGTATATCGGCCCTTTCTAGGAATGAGCAGTTCTTC.